This T cell receptor (beta chain) was sequenced in a study of blood T cell repertoires in COVID-19 (dated by TCRdb to 2020 to 2022). Turning to the overall study: Samples from collaborators originated in the United States, Italy and Spain and spanned both the acute and convalescent phases of COVID-19. HLA class I and class II types, where available, came from metadata supplied by the sample provider rather than from assay-based typing. Deeply sampled blood TCRbeta repertoires from subjects exposed to, actively infected with, or recovered from COVID-19 were included in the dataset. The repertoires were released in a freely available public database meant as a resource for research on the immune response to SARS-CoV-2. A de-identified subject ID, COVID-19 status, age in years and sex were almost always included in the sample metadata. The material from the prospective study consisted of cDNA or gDNA derived from T cells, B-cell-depleted T cells, or PBMCs. The samples were drawn from the first 160 participants of the ongoing ImmuneRACE study and from 1,254 subjects provided by 6 global collaborators. Summary of the overall study and its limitations: The quantity of clinical and demographic metadata differed by source and by participant and was supplied without curation.

Whole blood was collected in K2EDTA tubes by collaborating institutions according to the institutions' own protocols. For TCRbeta analysis, collaborators shipped samples as frozen whole blood, isolated PBMCs, or DNA extracted from either of those sample types. TCRbeta CDR3 regions were amplified from genomic DNA by means of the immunoSEQ Assay, a bias-controlled multiplex PCR. Concerning the study's data processing: Nucleated cell counts per sample were estimated from amplification of reference gene primers within the assay. To quantify the absolute abundance of each unique TCRbeta CDR3 rearrangement, sequence reads were collapsed and filtered. Productive Simpson clonality was computed per sample as the square root of Simpson's diversity index over productive rearrangements. TCRdb provides this immuneACCESS table in a form limited to in-frame rearrangements. Some clones are lacking; in checked studies, under half of them reflect an unresolved V gene, and why the rest are absent is not known. V and J calls and clone size are copied from that table; D and trimming were computed from the DNA. The table for this sample lists hundreds of thousands of clones; approximately 81% of them were counted only once. The top ten constitute about 8% of the sample.

About this clone itself: It has no known antigen specificity. Base qualities are not recorded, but no much larger clone differs from it by a single base.

Material: peripheral blood. This TCR came from an elderly woman with acute or convalescent COVID-19.

CDR3 sequence: CAISELPSGNTIYF. The DNA sequence is TGTGCCATCAGTGAGCTCCCCTCTGGAAACACCATATATTTT. The rearrangement combines TRBV10-3 with TRBJ1-3; the D gene identity is not certain. The germline ends are 5 bases apart after V is trimmed by 2 bases and J by 0 bases. The CDR3 goes from the cysteine to the phenylalanine over 14 residues. Only the CDR3 region is kept as DNA, spanning 42 bases read in frame from base 1. CDR1 and CDR2 are drawn from the germline V gene: ENHRY, SYGVKD.